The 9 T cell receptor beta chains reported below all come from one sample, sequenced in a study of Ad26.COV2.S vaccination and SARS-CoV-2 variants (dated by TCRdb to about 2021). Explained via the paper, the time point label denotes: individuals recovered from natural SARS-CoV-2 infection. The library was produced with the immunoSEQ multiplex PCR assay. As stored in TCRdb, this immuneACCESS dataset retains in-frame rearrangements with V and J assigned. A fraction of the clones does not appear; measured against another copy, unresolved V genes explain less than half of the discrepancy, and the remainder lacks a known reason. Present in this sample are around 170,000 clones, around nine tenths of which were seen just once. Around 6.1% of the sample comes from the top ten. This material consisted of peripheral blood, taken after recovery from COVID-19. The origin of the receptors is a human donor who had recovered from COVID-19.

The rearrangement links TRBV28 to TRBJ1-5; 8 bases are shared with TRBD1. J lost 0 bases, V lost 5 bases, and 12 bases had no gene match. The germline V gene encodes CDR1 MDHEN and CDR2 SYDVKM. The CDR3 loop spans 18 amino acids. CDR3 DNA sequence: TGTGCCAGCAGTACCTTTTCCGGGACAGGAGGTAGCAATCAGCCCCAGCATTTT. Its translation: CASSTFSGTGGSNQPQHF.

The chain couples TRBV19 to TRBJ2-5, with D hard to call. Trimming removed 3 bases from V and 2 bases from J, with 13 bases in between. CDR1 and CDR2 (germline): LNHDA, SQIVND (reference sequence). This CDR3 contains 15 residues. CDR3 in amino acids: CASSITPTEQETQYF. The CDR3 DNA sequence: TGTGCCAGTAGTATCACCCCGACCGAGCAAGAGACCCAGTACTTC.

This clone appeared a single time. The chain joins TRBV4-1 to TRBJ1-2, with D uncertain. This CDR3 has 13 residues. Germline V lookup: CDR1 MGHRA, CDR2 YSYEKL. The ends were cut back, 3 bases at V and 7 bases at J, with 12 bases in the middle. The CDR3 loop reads CASSHPGGAGYTF. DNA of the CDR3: TGCGCCAGCAGCCATCCGGGCGGAGCTGGCTACACCTTC.

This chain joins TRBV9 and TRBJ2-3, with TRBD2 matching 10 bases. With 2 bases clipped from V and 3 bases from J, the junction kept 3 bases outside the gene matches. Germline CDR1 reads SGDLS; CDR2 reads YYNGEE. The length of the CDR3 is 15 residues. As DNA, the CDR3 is TGTGCCAGCAGCGTTTGGACTAGCGGTACAGATACGCAGTATTTT. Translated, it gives CASSVWTSGTDTQYF.

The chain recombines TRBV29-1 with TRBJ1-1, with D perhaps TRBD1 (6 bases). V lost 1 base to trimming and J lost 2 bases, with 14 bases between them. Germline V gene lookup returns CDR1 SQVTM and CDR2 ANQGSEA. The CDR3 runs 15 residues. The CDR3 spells CSVEGGGRANTEAFF. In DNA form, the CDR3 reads TGCAGCGTTGAAGGCGGGGGCAGGGCAAACACTGAAGCTTTCTTT.

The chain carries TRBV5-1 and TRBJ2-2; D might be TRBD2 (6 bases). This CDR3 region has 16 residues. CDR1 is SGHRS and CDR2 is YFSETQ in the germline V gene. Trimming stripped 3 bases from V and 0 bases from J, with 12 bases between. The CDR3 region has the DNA TGCGCCAGCAGCTGGAGGGACTCTTCGAACACCGGGGAGCTGTTTTTT. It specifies CASSWRDSSNTGELFF.

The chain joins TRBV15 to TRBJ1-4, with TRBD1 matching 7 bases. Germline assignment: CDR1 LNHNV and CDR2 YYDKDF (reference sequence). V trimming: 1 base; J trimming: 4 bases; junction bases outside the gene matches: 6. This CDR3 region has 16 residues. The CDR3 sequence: CATSRALGTDNEKLFF. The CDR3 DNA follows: TGTGCCACCAGCAGAGCTTTAGGGACAGATAATGAAAAACTGTTTTTT.

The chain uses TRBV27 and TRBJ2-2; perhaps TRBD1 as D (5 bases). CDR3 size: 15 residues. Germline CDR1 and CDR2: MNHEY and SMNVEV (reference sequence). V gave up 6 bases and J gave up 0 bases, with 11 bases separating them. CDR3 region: CASRSQVPNTGELFF. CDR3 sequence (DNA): TGTGCCAGCAGGTCACAGGTACCGAACACCGGGGAGCTGTTTTTT.

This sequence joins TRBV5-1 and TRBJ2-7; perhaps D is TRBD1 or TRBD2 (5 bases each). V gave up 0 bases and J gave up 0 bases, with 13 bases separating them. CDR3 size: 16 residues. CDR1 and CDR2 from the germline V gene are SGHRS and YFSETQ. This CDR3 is CASSLAVGTGSYEQYF. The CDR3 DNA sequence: TGCGCCAGCAGCTTGGCAGTGGGGACCGGCTCCTACGAGCAGTACTTC.